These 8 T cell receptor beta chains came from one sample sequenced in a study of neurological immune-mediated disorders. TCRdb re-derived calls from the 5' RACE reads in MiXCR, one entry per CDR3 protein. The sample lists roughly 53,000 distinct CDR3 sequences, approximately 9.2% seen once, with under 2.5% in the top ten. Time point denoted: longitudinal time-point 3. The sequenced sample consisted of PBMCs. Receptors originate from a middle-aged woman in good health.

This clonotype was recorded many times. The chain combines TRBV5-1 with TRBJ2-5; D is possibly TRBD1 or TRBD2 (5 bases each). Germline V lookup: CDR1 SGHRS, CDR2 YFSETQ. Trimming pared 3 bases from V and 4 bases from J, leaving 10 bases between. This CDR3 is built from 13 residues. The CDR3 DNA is TGCGCCAGCAGCTGGGACGTAGGAGAGACCCAGTACTTC. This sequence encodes CASSWDVGETQYF.

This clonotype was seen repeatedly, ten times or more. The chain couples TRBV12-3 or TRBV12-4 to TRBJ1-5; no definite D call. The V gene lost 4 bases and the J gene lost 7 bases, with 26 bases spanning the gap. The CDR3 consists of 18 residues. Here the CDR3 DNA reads TGTGCCAGCAGTTCCGCGGCGCCGGGAGGTATCGGGTGGCAGCCCCAGCATTTT. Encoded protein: CASSSAAPGGIGWQPQHF.

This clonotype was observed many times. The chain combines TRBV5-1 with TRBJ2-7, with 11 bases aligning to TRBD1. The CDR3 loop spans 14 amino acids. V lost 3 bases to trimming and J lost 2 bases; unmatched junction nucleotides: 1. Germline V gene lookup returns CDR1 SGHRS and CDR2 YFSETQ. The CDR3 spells CASSSGQGAYEQYF. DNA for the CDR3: TGCGCCAGCAGCTCGGGACAGGGGGCCTACGAGCAGTACTTC.

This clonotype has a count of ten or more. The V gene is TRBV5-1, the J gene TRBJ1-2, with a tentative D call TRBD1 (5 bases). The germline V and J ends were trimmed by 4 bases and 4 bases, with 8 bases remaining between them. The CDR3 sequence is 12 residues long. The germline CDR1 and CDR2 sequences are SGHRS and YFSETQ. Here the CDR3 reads CASSQGVYGYTF. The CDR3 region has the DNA TGCGCCAGCAGCCAAGGGGTCTATGGCTACACCTTC.

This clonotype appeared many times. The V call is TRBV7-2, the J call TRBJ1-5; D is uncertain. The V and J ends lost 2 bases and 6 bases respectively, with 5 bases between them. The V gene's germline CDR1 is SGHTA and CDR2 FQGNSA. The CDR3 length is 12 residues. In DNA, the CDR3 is TGTGCCAGCAGCTTATTCTCTCAGCCCCAGCATTTT. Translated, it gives CASSLFSQPQHF.

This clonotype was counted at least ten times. CDR3 nucleotide sequence: TGCAGCGTTTTGGATAATATAGGTTCACCCCTCCACTTT. This sequence encodes CSVLDNIGSPLHF. The J gene is TRBJ1-6, the V gene TRBV29-1, with unresolved D. V was shortened by 5 bases and J by 9 bases, with 14 bases between the two germline ends. The germline V gene encodes CDR1 SQVTM and CDR2 ANQGSEA. This CDR3 has 13 residues.

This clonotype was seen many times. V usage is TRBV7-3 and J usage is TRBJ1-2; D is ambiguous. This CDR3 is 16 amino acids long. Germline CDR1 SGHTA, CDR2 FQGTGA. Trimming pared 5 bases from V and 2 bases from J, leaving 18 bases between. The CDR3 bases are TGTGCCAGCAGCACGGCAGCCCTTGCCGTCAACTATGGCTACACCTTC. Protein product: CASSTAALAVNYGYTF. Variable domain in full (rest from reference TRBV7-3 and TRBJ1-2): GAGVSQTPSNKVTEKGKYVELRCDPISGHTALYWYRQSLGQGPEFLIYFQGTGAADDSGLPNDRFFAVRPEGSVSTLKIQRTERGDSAVYLCASSTAALAVNYGYTFGSGTRLTVV.

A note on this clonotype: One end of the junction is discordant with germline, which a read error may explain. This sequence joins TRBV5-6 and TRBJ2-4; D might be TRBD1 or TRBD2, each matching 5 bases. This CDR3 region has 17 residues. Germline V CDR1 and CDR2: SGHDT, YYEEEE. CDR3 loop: CASSPGTTDLVKNMQYF. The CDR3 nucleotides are TGTGCCAGCAGCCCAGGGACCACAGATTTAGTCAAAAACATGCAGTACTTC.